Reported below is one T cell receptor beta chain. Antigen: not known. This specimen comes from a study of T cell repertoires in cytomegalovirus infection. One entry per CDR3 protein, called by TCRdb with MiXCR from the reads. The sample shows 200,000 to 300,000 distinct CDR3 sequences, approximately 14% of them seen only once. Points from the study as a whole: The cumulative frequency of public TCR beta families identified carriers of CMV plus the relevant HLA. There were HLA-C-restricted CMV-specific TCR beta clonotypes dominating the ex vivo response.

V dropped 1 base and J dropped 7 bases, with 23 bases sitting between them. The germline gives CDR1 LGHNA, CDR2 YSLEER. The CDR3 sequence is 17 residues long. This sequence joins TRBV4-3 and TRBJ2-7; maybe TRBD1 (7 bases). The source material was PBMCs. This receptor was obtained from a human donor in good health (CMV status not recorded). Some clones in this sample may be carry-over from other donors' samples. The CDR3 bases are TGCGCCAGCAGCCAAGGAGGACGCGGGACAGAGATGGAAGAGCAGTACTTC. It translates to CASSQGGRGTEMEEQYF.